A single sample is the source of the 4 T cell receptor beta chains below, sequenced in a study of tumor-infiltrating lymphocytes in primary liver carcinoma. A primer in the constant region served to generate TCR beta cDNA from 500 ng of total RNA. Sequencing libraries for TCR beta derived from three nested multiplex PCR rounds that used slightly modified ARM-PCR. Investigators reported that the first two PCR rounds, at 10 to 11 cycles each, used TRBV1-TRBV30 forward primers with a C-beta reverse primer. TCRdb ran MiXCR on the multiplex PCR reads and lists one entry per CDR3 protein. Among around 35,000 distinct CDR3 sequences listed, around 80% were seen once. Co-extracting RNA and DNA was done with about 20-33 mg of unsorted bulk tissue as input. Specimen: tumor-adjacent normal liver tissue. The receptor source for this set is a man in his forties or fifties with primary liver carcinoma and hepatitis B virus infection.

With regard to this clonotype: At one of its ends the junction is not consistent with the germline gene, which may arise from a read error. The rearrangement joins TRBV5-4 to TRBJ2-7; 8 bases agree with TRBD2. The CDR3 has 13 amino acids. Germline V gene lookup returns CDR1 SGHNT and CDR2 YYREEE (reference sequence). The DNA for the CDR3 is TGTGCCAGCACCTTGGGGGCGGGAGGCCAGCAGTACTTC. Translation: CASTLGAGGQQYF.

In this sample, this clonotype turned up once. The CDR3 reads CASSLDGQNSYNEQFF. The CDR3 region has the DNA TGTGCCAGCAGCTTGGATGGACAGAACTCCTACAATGAGCAGTTCTTC. The genes are TRBV5-6 and TRBJ2-1; D might be TRBD1 (6 bases). CDR1 SGHDT and CDR2 YYEEEE come from the germline V gene. Trimming removed 0 bases at V and 0 bases at J, with 10 bases between. This CDR3 region has 16 residues.

This clonotype was detected ten times or more. The chain has TRBV5-5 and TRBJ2-6; D is uncertain. Germline CDR1 reads SGHKS; CDR2 reads YYEKEE (reference sequence). The V end lost 3 bases, the J end lost 2 bases, and 9 bases lay between the germline ends. CDR3 length: 15 amino acids. The CDR3 spells CASSWSATGANVLTF. CDR3 nucleotides: TGTGCCAGCAGCTGGTCAGCCACTGGGGCCAACGTCCTGACTTTC.

This clonotype was seen ten or more times. The chain employs TRBV20-1 and TRBJ2-1; D is ambiguous. V shed 6 bases and J shed 3 bases, with 0 bases lying between them. Germline CDR1 and CDR2: DFQATT and SNEGSKA (reference sequence). The CDR3 length is 9 residues. CDR3 coding DNA: TGCAGTGCCTACAATGAGCAGTTCTTC. This gives the protein CSAYNEQFF.